The clone carrying this T cell receptor (beta chain) was detected once. Some clones are missing from TCRdb's copy, which holds only in-frame ones; the method was immunoSEQ multiplex PCR. The top ten hold under 9.5% of the sample, which has about 130,000 clones, about four fifths seen once. Germline CDR1 and CDR2: SGHNT and YENEEA. The CDR3 extends over 17 amino acids. The V segment lost 4 bases and the J segment 2 bases; nucleotides outside the gene matches: 4. Enrollees, about 18 to 89 years old, lived in about two dozen US areas. Clinical history reported by participants formed the basis on which cohorts were assigned. Symptom resolution, clearance, or two negative PCRs marked the recovered donors of Cohort 3. This record belongs to a study of blood T cell repertoires in COVID-19.

Sequencing was carried out using PBMCs or T cells enriched from blood (not recorded which). The chain is built from TRBV11-3 and TRBJ2-3; TRBD2 agrees at 15 bases. The receptor was isolated from a man aged 50-59 years who had recovered from COVID-19. Here the CDR3 DNA reads TGTGCCAGCAGCTCGGGACTAGCGGGGGGTACCACAGATACGCAGTATTTT. It is translated as CASSSGLAGGTTDTQYF.